The count of the clone carrying this T cell receptor (beta chain) is one. Its target is not known. Clones were sequenced by immunoSEQ multiplex PCR, and TCRdb holds only the in-frame ones, with some missing. Of over 60,000 clones listed, about 72% are singletons. This sample stems from a study of vaccination effects on CD4 cells after COVID-19. Pools of viral peptides were used by the ViraFEST assay to expand antigen-specific CD4+ T cells ahead of sequencing. Cells that had been cultured for approximately ten days were the source of isolated CD4+ T cells. Vaccinees lacked prior SARS-CoV-2 infection and tested negative for nucleocapsid antibodies. V shed 4 bases, J shed 6 bases, and the junction held 15 bases outside the gene matches. The germline gives CDR1 SGHRS, CDR2 YFSETQ. The CDR3 runs to 18 residues.

Specimen: CD4+ T cells from PBMCs cultured with HCoV-NL63 spike peptides, collected before COVID-19 vaccination. The source is a human donor who received a COVID-19 vaccine. This chain connects TRBV5-1 to TRBJ2-1, with 11 bases lining up with TRBD2. CDR3 bases: TGCGCCAGCAGCCGAAAGGTACTAGCGGGGGCTGATGGCAATGAGCAGTTCTTC. Its protein product is CASSRKVLAGADGNEQFF.